The entry below gives a single T cell receptor beta chain sequence along with its context. Replicate sorted-subset PCRs were loaded with approximately 190 ng DNA, 31,000 or so T cell genomes. Data came from immunoSEQ multiplex PCR; TCRdb stores just in-frame clones and leaves some out. The repertoire has under 1,100,000 clones, around 74% of them found once; the top ten carry approximately 1.5%. This sample is drawn from a study of shared clonotypes between healthy human individuals. CDR1 is SGHDN, CDR2 FVKESK, per germline. This CDR3 has 13 residues. Trimming stripped 4 bases from V and 5 bases from J, with 11 bases between.

Sample: memory CD4+ T cells sorted from blood. The subset was: CD45RA-negative fraction. J is TRBJ2-5 and V is TRBV14; D is ambiguous. The source is a man younger than 30 in good health. Here the CDR3 DNA reads TGTGCCAGCAGCCTCAACGATGTTGAGACCCAGTACTTC. It is translated as CASSLNDVETQYF.